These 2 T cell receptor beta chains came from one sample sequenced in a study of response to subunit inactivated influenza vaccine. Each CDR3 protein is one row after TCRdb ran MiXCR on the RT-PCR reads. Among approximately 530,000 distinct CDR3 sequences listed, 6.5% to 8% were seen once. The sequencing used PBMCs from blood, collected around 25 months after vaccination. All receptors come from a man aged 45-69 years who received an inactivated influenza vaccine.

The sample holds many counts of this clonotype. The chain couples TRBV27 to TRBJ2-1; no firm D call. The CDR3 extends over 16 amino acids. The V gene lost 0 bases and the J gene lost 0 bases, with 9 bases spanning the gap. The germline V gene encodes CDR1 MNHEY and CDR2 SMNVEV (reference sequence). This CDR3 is CASSLSIPSSYNEQFF. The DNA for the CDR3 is TGTGCCAGCAGTTTATCGATCCCGAGCTCCTACAATGAGCAGTTCTTC.

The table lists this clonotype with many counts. The CDR3 DNA is TGCAGTGCTAACGGACTATCCACCTACGAGCAGTACTTC. Protein sequence: CSANGLSTYEQYF. This chain links TRBV20-1 with TRBJ2-7, with D possibly being TRBD2 (6 bases). The CDR3 spans 13 residues. V was clipped by 4 bases and J by 2 bases, with 12 bases between them. Germline V gives CDR1 DFQATT, CDR2 SNEGSKA (reference sequence).